The 16 T cell receptor beta chains presented below share a single source sample, sequenced in a study of cytomegalovirus exposure and HLA in healthy donors. PCR employed 60 Vbeta and 13 Jbeta primers. The protocol was immunoSEQ multiplex PCR, while the TCRdb copy is restricted to in-frame clones and leaves out a portion. This sample has about 40,000 clones, with 82% found just once. The material sequenced was PBMCs. These receptors all come from a young woman in good health and CMV-seropositive.

The gene calls are TRBV11-2 and TRBJ2-7; the D is unclear. Trimming left V 6 bases short and J 0 bases short, with 15 bases between. This CDR3 comprises 15 residues. Germline V lookup: CDR1 SGHAT, CDR2 FQNNGV. The CDR3 sequence: CASRTIRSVSYEQYF. Written as DNA, the CDR3 is TGTGCCAGCAGGACAATCAGGTCTGTCTCCTACGAGCAGTACTTC.

This clone was seen a handful of times. The chain links TRBV5-4 to TRBJ2-7; unclear D gene. Germline V gene sequence: CDR1 SGHNT, CDR2 YYREEE (reference sequence). Trimming removed 0 bases from V and 0 bases from J, with 7 bases in between. The CDR3 consists of 14 residues. The CDR3 is CASSLGGLSYEQYF. CDR3 nucleotides: TGTGCCAGCAGCTTGGGTGGGCTCTCCTACGAGCAGTACTTC.

This chain joins TRBV10-3 and TRBJ1-5; 7 bases are a match to TRBD1. Per the germline V gene, CDR1 is ENHRY and CDR2 is SYGVKD. CDR3 length: 15 amino acids. J was trimmed by 0 bases and V by 6 bases; bases with no gene match: 5. As DNA, the CDR3 is TGTGCCATCAGGGGGACAGTAGATAGCAATCAGCCCCAGCATTTT. Translation gives CAIRGTVDSNQPQHF.

This chain connects TRBV7-2 to TRBJ2-5; D unclear. The end of the DNA aligns better with TRBJ2-7, so the J call may be wrong. Germline loops: CDR1 SGHTA, CDR2 FQGNSA. The CDR3 loop spans 13 amino acids. CDR3 sequence (DNA): TGTGCCAGCAGCTTAGGTTTCGGGTACGAGCAGTACTTC. It encodes CASSLGFGYEQYF.

For the CDR3, the DNA is TGTGCCAGCAGCTTGTTACAGGGGACCCACGAGCAGTACTTC. Encoded protein: CASSLLQGTHEQYF. The chain couples TRBV5-6 to TRBJ2-7; the match to TRBD1 covers 7 bases. This CDR3 has 14 residues. CDR1 and CDR2 from the germline V gene are SGHDT and YYEEEE. Unmatched junction bases numbered 6, after V lost 1 base and J lost 5 bases. Combining the CDR3 with reference TRBV5-6 and TRBJ2-7 gives the whole variable domain DAGVTQSPTHLIKTRGQQVTLRCSPKSGHDTVSWYQQALGQGPQFIFQYYEEEERQRGNFPDRFSGHQFPNYSSELNVNALLLGDSALYLCASSLLQGTHEQYFGPGTRLTVT.

This clone was seen only once. This chain links TRBV6-1 with TRBJ2-7; possibly TRBD1 for D (6 bases). The length of the CDR3 is 15 residues. V was shortened by 9 bases and J by 5 bases, with 23 bases between the two germline ends. Germline assignment: CDR1 MNHNS and CDR2 SASEGT. The CDR3 spells CASGGQGHPKDEQYF. The CDR3 DNA sequence: TGTGCCAGTGGGGGCCAGGGACACCCAAAAGACGAGCAGTACTTC.

The chain employs TRBV29-1 and TRBJ2-5, with a tentative D call TRBD1 (6 bases). Trimming cost V 6 bases and J 1 base, with 9 bases left between them. Germline assignment: CDR1 SQVTM and CDR2 ANQGSEA. This CDR3 region has 12 residues. This CDR3 reads CSVTGSQETQYF. The CDR3 region has the DNA TGCAGCGTCACAGGGAGCCAAGAGACCCAGTACTTC.

The chain joins TRBV4-2 to TRBJ2-6; 9 bases agree with TRBD1. J lost 4 bases, V lost 3 bases, and 7 bases had no gene match. CDR1 is LGHNA and CDR2 is YNFKEQ in the germline V gene. There are 17 residues in the CDR3. This CDR3 reads CASSQGQGQEGANVLTF. For the CDR3, the DNA is TGTGCCAGCAGCCAGGGACAGGGCCAAGAAGGGGCCAACGTCCTGACTTTC.

The CDR3: CASSQEDGTETYEQYF. Written as DNA, the CDR3 is TGTGCCAGCAGCCAAGAAGATGGGACAGAAACCTACGAGCAGTACTTC. The J gene is TRBJ2-7, the V gene TRBV14, with 7 positions matching TRBD1. This CDR3 comprises 16 residues. Germline V gene sequence: CDR1 SGHDN, CDR2 FVKESK. The V and J ends lost 0 bases and 2 bases, in that order; junction bases with no gene match: 7.

In DNA form, the CDR3 reads TGTGCCAGCAGCTTGGCCACAACCTATGGCTACACCTTC. Translating it yields CASSLATTYGYTF. V gene TRBV5-4 combines with J gene TRBJ1-2, with D uncertain. The CDR3 loop spans 13 amino acids. The germline gives CDR1 SGHNT, CDR2 YYREEE (reference sequence). With 0 bases removed from V and 4 bases from J, the gap between germline ends came to 7 bases.

The gene calls are TRBV7-8 and TRBJ1-5, with 8 bases identical to TRBD1. There are 14 residues in the CDR3. In germline, CDR1 is SGHVS, CDR2 FQNEAQ. J gave up 7 bases and V 3 bases, and 5 bases lay outside the gene matches. CDR3 amino acids: CASSFTGGHQPQHF. As DNA, the CDR3 is TGTGCCAGCAGCTTTACAGGGGGGCACCAGCCCCAGCATTTT.

CDR3 DNA sequence: TGTGCCAGCAGTTGGAGGAGCAATCAGCCCCAGCATTTT. Translated, it gives CASSWRSNQPQHF. The chain employs TRBV2 and TRBJ1-5; D remains ambiguous. Germline loops: CDR1 SNHLY, CDR2 FYNNEI. Trimming left V 5 bases short and J 1 base short, with 6 bases between. The CDR3 runs 13 residues. Together with reference TRBV2 and TRBJ1-5, the CDR3 gives the full variable domain: EPEVTQTPSHQVTQMGQEVILRCVPISNHLYFYWYRQILGQKVEFLVSFYNNEISEKSEIFDDQFSVERPDGSNFTLKIRSTKLEDSAMYFCASSWRSNQPQHFGDGTRLSIL.

This clone occurred once. The CDR3 region is CASSLTSGYEQYF. The CDR3 DNA sequence: TGTGCCAGCAGCTTGACCTCGGGCTACGAGCAGTACTTC. V gene TRBV7-9 combines with J gene TRBJ2-7, with D uncertain. This CDR3 is built from 13 residues. Germline assignment: CDR1 SEHNR and CDR2 FQNEAQ (reference sequence). V was trimmed by 3 bases and J by 3 bases, leaving 9 bases between them.

The sample holds a few counts of this clone. V and J are TRBV28 and TRBJ1-5, with D possibly TRBD1 on 5 matching bases. Per germline, CDR1 MDHEN and CDR2 SYDVKM. CDR3 length: 15 residues. Trimming removed 5 bases at V and 1 base at J, with 12 bases between. CDR3 region: CASSPSGPSNQPQHF. The CDR3 coding sequence is TGTGCCAGCAGTCCCTCAGGGCCCAGCAATCAGCCCCAGCATTTT. The full variable domain, with the rest looked up from reference TRBV28 and TRBJ1-5, is DVKVTQSSRYLVKRTGEKVFLECVQDMDHENMFWYRQDPGLGLRLIYFSYDVKMKEKGDIPEGYSVSREKKERFSLILESASTNQTSMYLCASSPSGPSNQPQHFGDGTRLSIL.

This clone has a single count. The chain recombines TRBV14 with TRBJ1-4; D unresolved. Trimming cost V 0 bases and J 7 bases, with 12 bases left between them. The germline V gene has CDR1 SGHDN and CDR2 FVKESK. The CDR3 has 15 amino acids. The CDR3 loop is CASSQDGEFSEKLFF. Written as DNA, the CDR3 is TGTGCCAGCAGCCAAGACGGTGAATTTAGTGAAAAACTGTTTTTT.

J is TRBJ2-7 and V is TRBV7-2, with TRBD2 matching over 8 bases. CDR1 SGHTA and CDR2 FQGNSA come from the germline V gene. The V and J ends lost 1 base and 3 bases, in that order; junction bases with no gene match: 2. CDR3 length: 14 amino acids. CDR3 sequence: CASSLGAGGYEQYF. Here the CDR3 DNA reads TGTGCCAGCAGCTTAGGGGCGGGAGGCTACGAGCAGTACTTC.